Shown below are 22 T cell receptor beta chains from a single sample sequenced in a study of a mutant IDH1 vaccine in newly diagnosed glioma. Their antigens remain unidentified. Specified time point: week 23, last vaccination. Every vaccination contained 300 ug of the mutant IDH1 20-mer peptide and was paired with topical imiquimod. The assay was immunoSEQ multiplex PCR, and TCRdb's table has in-frame clones only and misses some. The table shows approximately 81,000 clones, with approximately 85% occurring only once. The material was PBMCs, obtained from a glioma patient whose treatment included an IDH1 peptide vaccine. The source is a man aged 30-40 years with glioma. Some clones in this sample may be carry-over from other donors' samples.

The chain couples TRBV2 to TRBJ1-4; 9 bases are shared with TRBD1. Germline-derived CDR1 and CDR2 are SNHLY and FYNNEI. The CDR3 sequence is 13 residues long. The V and J ends lost 4 bases and 8 bases, in that order; junction bases with no gene match: 2. CDR3 in amino acids: CASSGQGVEKLFF. CDR3 coding DNA: TGTGCCAGCAGTGGACAGGGGGTCGAAAAACTGTTTTTT.

Only one count was recorded for this clone. The chain employs TRBV6-1 and TRBJ2-7; D gene unclear. The CDR3 consists of 13 residues. Germline CDR1 and CDR2: MNHNS and SASEGT. Trimming took 2 bases from V and 4 from J, leaving 9 bases between them. CDR3 sequence: CASSELGSYEQYF. In DNA, the CDR3 is TGTGCCAGCAGTGAATTAGGGTCTTACGAGCAGTACTTC.

In its sample, this clone was seen once. The gene calls are TRBV6-1 and TRBJ1-2; TRBD1 is a possible D gene (5 bases). Deletions cut 3 bases from V and 6 bases from J, with 11 bases between. The CDR3 sequence is 13 residues long. Per the germline V gene, CDR1 is MNHNS and CDR2 is SASEGT. The CDR3 reads CASSDRQGHGYTF. The DNA of the CDR3 is TGTGCCAGCAGTGACCGTCAGGGTCATGGCTACACCTTC.

The chain is built from TRBV29-1 and TRBJ2-3; D remains ambiguous. The CDR3 consists of 15 residues. V shed 4 bases and J shed 0 bases, with 14 bases lying between them. Germline CDR1 SQVTM, CDR2 ANQGSEA. This chain's CDR3 is CSVGFGRPSTDTQYF. The CDR3 coding sequence is TGCAGCGTTGGATTTGGTCGCCCTAGCACAGATACGCAGTATTTT.

The sample holds a few counts of this clone. The chain links TRBV14 to TRBJ1-5, with no clear D. Between the trimmed V and J ends, which lost 4 bases and 4 bases, there was a span of 8 bases. The CDR3 totals 13 residues. Germline V lookup: CDR1 SGHDN, CDR2 FVKESK. This CDR3 reads CASSLMGNQPQHF. The CDR3 DNA reads TGTGCCAGCAGCCTCATGGGAAATCAGCCCCAGCATTTT.

The rearrangement links TRBV19 to TRBJ2-2; TRBD2 matches 10 bases. The V gene's germline CDR1 is LNHDA and CDR2 SQIVND (reference sequence). The J segment lost 1 base and the V segment lost 7 bases, leaving 3 bases of the junction unmatched. The CDR3 totals 15 residues. The DNA of the CDR3 is TGTGCCAGTACAACTAGCGGGGTGAACACCGGGGAGCTGTTTTTT. Its translation: CASTTSGVNTGELFF. Looking up the rest from reference TRBV19 and TRBJ2-2 gives the full variable domain: DGGITQSPKYLFRKEGQNVTLSCEQNLNHDAMYWYRQDPGQGLRLIYYSQIVNDFQKGDIAEGYSVSREKKESFPLTVTSAQKNPTAFYLCASTTSGVNTGELFFGEGSRLTVL.

This chain links TRBV5-1 with TRBJ2-3; TRBD2 matches 10 bases. CDR1 is SGHRS, CDR2 YFSETQ, per germline. This CDR3 has 18 amino acids. The trim removed 4 bases at V and 1 base at J, leaving 12 bases unmatched. The CDR3 loop reads CASSPGASGSAGTDTQYF. In DNA, the CDR3 is TGCGCCAGCAGCCCCGGGGCTAGCGGGAGTGCTGGCACAGATACGCAGTATTTT.

This clone appeared once. The V gene is TRBV7-3, the J gene TRBJ2-1, with TRBD2 matching over 7 bases. CDR1 and CDR2 from the germline V gene are SGHTA and FQGTGA. J gave up 2 bases and V 5 bases, and 6 bases lay outside the gene matches. This CDR3 is built from 15 residues. The CDR3 here is CASSPYGGAYNEQFF. The CDR3 nucleotides read TGTGCCAGCAGCCCCTATGGGGGGGCCTACAATGAGCAGTTCTTC.

The chain has TRBV7-9 and TRBJ1-4; 9 nucleotides line up with TRBD1. CDR1 SEHNR and CDR2 FQNEAQ come from the germline V gene (reference sequence). The V and J ends lost 5 bases and 10 bases, in that order; junction bases with no gene match: 8. The CDR3 covers 14 residues. The CDR3 coding sequence is TGTGCCAGCAGCCTCGGACAGGGGCAGGGAAAACTGTTTTTT. This encodes CASSLGQGQGKLFF.

The V and J genes are TRBV4-1 and TRBJ2-7, with a tentative D call TRBD1 (5 bases). The germline V and J ends were trimmed by 0 bases and 2 bases, with 11 bases remaining between them. Germline lookup yields CDR1 MGHRA and CDR2 YSYEKL. This CDR3 contains 15 residues. The CDR3 DNA reads TGCGCCAGCAGCCAAGAATGGGGCAGGCCCTACGAGCAGTACTTC. This codes for CASSQEWGRPYEQYF.

This clone was seen more than once but under ten times. The V and J genes are TRBV9 and TRBJ2-1; weak D call: TRBD1 (5 bases). There are 14 residues in the CDR3. Germline lookup yields CDR1 SGDLS and CDR2 YYNGEE. Trimming left V 1 base short and J 8 bases short, with 13 bases between. The CDR3 nucleotides are TGTGCCAGCAGCGTACTGGGGCGCCGGGATGAGCAGTTCTTC. It codes for CASSVLGRRDEQFF.

This clone was found a few times. The chain recombines TRBV29-1 with TRBJ1-1, with D perhaps matching TRBD1 (6 bases). Deletions cut 3 bases from V and 0 bases from J, with 11 bases between. CDR3 length equals 14 residues. Germline V gene sequence: CDR1 SQVTM, CDR2 ANQGSEA. The CDR3: CSVEARGMNTEAFF. As DNA, the CDR3 is TGCAGCGTTGAGGCCAGGGGTATGAACACTGAAGCTTTCTTT. The full variable domain, rest sourced from reference TRBV29-1 and TRBJ1-1, is SAVISQKPSRDICQRGTSLTIQCQVDSQVTMMFWYRQQPGQSLTLIATANQGSEATYESGFVIDKFPISRPNLTFSTLTVSNMSPEDSSIYLCSVEARGMNTEAFFGQGTRLTVV.

The CDR3 protein is CASSFGQGGTEAFF. The CDR3 DNA reads as TGTGCCAGCAGCTTCGGACAGGGGGGGACTGAAGCTTTCTTT. The chain uses TRBV7-2 and TRBJ1-1; TRBD1 matches 10 bases. Germline CDR1 reads SGHTA; CDR2 reads FQGNSA. V lost 3 bases to trimming and J lost 5 bases; unmatched junction nucleotides: 3. This CDR3 has 14 residues.

The chain recombines TRBV4-1 with TRBJ2-1; possibly TRBD2 for D (6 bases). Trimming shortened V by 4 bases and J by 5 bases, and 15 bases separated the two germline ends. This CDR3 spans 15 amino acids. CDR1 MGHRA and CDR2 YSYEKL come from the germline V gene. The CDR3 DNA reads as TGCGCCAGCAGCCCTGTCCCCCTAGCGAACAATGAGCAGTTCTTC. Residues: CASSPVPLANNEQFF.

The chain links TRBV4-2 to TRBJ1-2; D remains unclear. Trimming stripped 0 bases from V and 2 bases from J, with 13 bases between. CDR3 size: 16 residues. The germline CDR1 and CDR2 sequences are LGHNA and YNFKEQ. The CDR3 reads CASSQEGRLANYGYTF. CDR3 bases: TGTGCCAGCAGCCAAGAGGGCAGGCTCGCGAACTATGGCTACACCTTC.

This clone was picked up a small number of times. The rearrangement links TRBV6-5 to TRBJ1-1, with D tentatively TRBD1 (5 bases). CDR3 length: 15 amino acids. Trimming cost V 5 bases and J 4 bases, with 17 bases left between them. Germline V gene data show CDR1 as MNHEY and CDR2 as SVGAGI. The CDR3 is CASSDLGDGGTEAFF. Here the CDR3 DNA reads TGTGCCAGCAGTGACTTGGGGGACGGCGGCACTGAAGCTTTCTTT.

The V gene is TRBV2, the J gene TRBJ1-2; 10 bases line up with TRBD1. This CDR3 region has 13 residues. CDR1 is SNHLY, CDR2 FYNNEI, per germline. With V trimmed by 5 bases and J by 8 bases, 5 bases remained unmatched. The CDR3: CASSPGTGVGYTF. In DNA form, the CDR3 reads TGTGCCAGCAGTCCTGGGACAGGGGTAGGCTACACCTTC.

The chain joins TRBV7-2 to TRBJ2-3, with D unclear. The V end lost 2 bases, the J end lost 2 bases, and 11 bases lay between the germline ends. The germline gives CDR1 SGHTA, CDR2 FQGNSA. The CDR3 sequence is 15 residues long. CDR3 in DNA: TGTGCCAGCAGCTTATATGGATTATACACAGATACGCAGTATTTT. Encoded protein: CASSLYGLYTDTQYF. The variable domain in full, completed from reference TRBV7-2 and TRBJ2-3, reads GAGVSQSPSNKVTEKGKDVELRCDPISGHTALYWYRQSLGQGLEFLIYFQGNSAPDKSGLPSDRFSAERTGGSVSTLTIQRTQQEDSAVYLCASSLYGLYTDTQYFGPGTRLTVL.

V usage is TRBV14 and J usage is TRBJ2-7, with TRBD1 identical over 7 bases. The trim removed 1 base at V and 9 bases at J, leaving 6 bases unmatched. Per the germline V gene, CDR1 is SGHDN and CDR2 is FVKESK. This CDR3 comprises 13 residues. The CDR3 sequence is CASSQVNRGGQYF. The CDR3 coding sequence is TGTGCCAGCAGCCAAGTTAACAGGGGCGGGCAGTACTTC. Full variable domain (remainder filled in from reference TRBV14 and TRBJ2-7): EAGVTQFPSHSVIEKGQTVTLRCDPISGHDNLYWYRRVMGKEIKFLLHFVKESKQDESGMPNNRFLAERTGGTYSTLKVQPAELEDSGVYFCASSQVNRGGQYFGPGTRLTVT.

The chain links TRBV19 to TRBJ2-7, with a possible D match to TRBD1 (6 bases). CDR1 is LNHDA, CDR2 SQIVND, per germline (reference sequence). This CDR3 has 14 amino acids. The V end lost 8 bases, the J end lost 0 bases, and 14 bases lay between the germline ends. This chain's CDR3 is CASRLRQDSYEQYF. For the CDR3, the DNA is TGTGCCAGTCGCCTAAGACAGGACTCCTACGAGCAGTACTTC.

V usage is TRBV5-4 and J usage is TRBJ1-1; 12 nucleotides align to TRBD1. J gave up 9 bases and V 4 bases, and 16 bases lay outside the gene matches. Germline V gene lookup returns CDR1 SGHNT and CDR2 YYREEE (reference sequence). The CDR3 spans 17 residues. The CDR3, as DNA: TGTGCCAGCAGCCCGGGCGGGACAGGGGGCGGGATAGAAAAAGCTTTCTTT. Residues: CASSPGGTGGGIEKAFF.

J is TRBJ2-2 and V is TRBV28, with TRBD2 identical over 9 bases. CDR1 and CDR2 from the germline V gene are MDHEN and SYDVKM. The CDR3 spans 14 residues. After removal of 6 bases from V and 5 bases from J, the junction contained 4 bases not matched to a gene. The CDR3 here is CASRASGNTGELFF. CDR3 DNA: TGTGCCAGCAGGGCTAGCGGGAATACCGGGGAGCTGTTTTTT.